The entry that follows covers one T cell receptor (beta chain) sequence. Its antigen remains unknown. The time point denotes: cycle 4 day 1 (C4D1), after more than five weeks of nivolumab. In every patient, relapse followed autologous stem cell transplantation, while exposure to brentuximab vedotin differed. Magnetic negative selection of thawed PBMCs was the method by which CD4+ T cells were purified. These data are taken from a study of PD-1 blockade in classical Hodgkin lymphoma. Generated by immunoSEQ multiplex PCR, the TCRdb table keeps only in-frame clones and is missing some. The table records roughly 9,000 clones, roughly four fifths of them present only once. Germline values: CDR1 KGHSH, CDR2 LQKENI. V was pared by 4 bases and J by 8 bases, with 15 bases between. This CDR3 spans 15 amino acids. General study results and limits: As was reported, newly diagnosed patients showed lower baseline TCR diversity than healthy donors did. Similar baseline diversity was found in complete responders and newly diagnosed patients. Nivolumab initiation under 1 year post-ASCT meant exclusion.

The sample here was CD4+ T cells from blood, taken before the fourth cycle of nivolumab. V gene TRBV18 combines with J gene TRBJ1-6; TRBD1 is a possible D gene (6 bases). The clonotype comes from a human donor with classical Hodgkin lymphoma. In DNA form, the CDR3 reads TGTGCCAGCTCACGAGAACAGGGAGGGGATTCACCCCTCCACTTT. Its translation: CASSREQGGDSPLHF.